The 30 T cell receptor beta chains given below trace back to one sample, sequenced in a study of prognosis after radiotherapy for stage I lung cancer. Template was genomic DNA; TCR beta CDR3 amplified in two multiplex PCR rounds. With primers specific to each TRBV and TRBJ gene, the first-round PCR was performed. TCRdb reanalysed the multiplex PCR reads using MiXCR and keeps one entry per CDR3 protein. The sample lists some 15,000 distinct CDR3 sequences; about 40% were seen once. The sequenced sample was PBMCs, obtained before or after stereotactic body radiation therapy (not recorded which). These receptors were taken from a donor over 45 with non-small cell lung cancer.

Points on this clonotype: A much larger clone differs from this one at a single base, so this may be a read error. The V and J genes are TRBV19 and TRBJ2-5; D not resolved. There are 14 residues in the CDR3. Per germline, CDR1 LNHDA and CDR2 SQIVND (reference sequence). Trimming pared 0 bases from V and 2 bases from J, leaving 7 bases between. This CDR3 is CASSIDGIQETQYF. The CDR3 bases are TGTGCCAGTAGTATAGATGGCATACAAGAGACCCAGTACTTC.

This clonotype was detected ten times or more. CDR3 sequence: CASSPSYYHPALSSNQPQHF. As DNA, the CDR3 is TGTGCCAGCAGCCCCTCTTATTACCATCCAGCCCTGTCTAGCAATCAGCCCCAGCATTTT. The V gene is TRBV6-1, the J gene TRBJ1-5, with D hard to call. The length of the CDR3 is 20 residues. Trimming stripped 6 bases from V and 0 bases from J, with 27 bases between. Germline CDR1 is MNHNS and CDR2 is SASEGT.

Points on this clonotype: This sequence is one base from a far larger clone and is likely a read error. The genes are TRBV6-2 or TRBV6-3 and TRBJ2-5; D unresolved. This CDR3 contains 13 residues. Trimming pared 11 bases from V and 5 bases from J, leaving 18 bases between. Germline V gene sequence: CDR1 MNHEY, CDR2 SVGEGT. CDR3 amino acids: CAARGWAAETQYF. For the CDR3, the DNA is TGTGCCGCTCGCGGCTGGGCAGCGGAGACCCAGTACTTC.

Many counts were recorded for this clonotype. V is TRBV5-1 and J is TRBJ2-3, with D maybe TRBD1 (6 bases). Between the trimmed V and J ends, which lost 2 bases and 3 bases, there was a span of 16 bases. This CDR3 is 16 amino acids long. Germline V gives CDR1 SGHRS, CDR2 YFSETQ. This CDR3 is CASSFLQERGTDTQYF. Here the CDR3 DNA reads TGCGCCAGCAGCTTCCTACAGGAAAGGGGGACAGATACGCAGTATTTT.

This clonotype was recorded once. The junction and the germline gene differ at one end; a read error may be behind it. This chain links TRBV6-1 with TRBJ2-6; the D is unclear. CDR3 length: 18 amino acids. Germline CDR1 and CDR2: MNHNS and SASEGT. The CDR3 loop reads CASSESPGTSSWANVLTF. The DNA for the CDR3 is TGTGCCAGCAGTGAATCCCCGGGTACGAGCTCTTGGGCCAACGTCCTGACTTTC.

This clonotype was recorded at least ten times. The gene calls are TRBV7-9 and TRBJ1-1; the D is unclear. V lost 1 base, J lost 5 bases, and 11 bases lay in between. This CDR3 is 14 amino acids long. The V gene's germline CDR1 is SEHNR and CDR2 FQNEAQ (reference sequence). CDR3 amino acids: CASSLDRVHTEAFF. DNA of the CDR3: TGTGCCAGCAGCTTAGATCGGGTTCATACTGAAGCTTTCTTT. Filled out from reference TRBV7-9 and TRBJ1-1, the complete variable domain reads DTGVSQNPRHKITKRGQNVTFRCDPISEHNRLYWYRQTLGQGPEFLTYFQNEAQLEKSRLLSDRFSAERPKGSFSTLEIQRTEQGDSAMYLCASSLDRVHTEAFFGQGTRLTVV.

This clonotype was seen repeatedly, ten times or more. The chain is built from TRBV12-3 or TRBV12-4 and TRBJ2-5; D is ambiguous. The CDR3 is 14 residues long. The V and J ends lost 6 bases and 2 bases respectively, with 13 bases between them. The CDR3 here is CASSLGLTQETQYF. CDR3 nucleotide sequence: TGTGCCAGCAGCCTAGGGCTAACACAAGAGACCCAGTACTTC.

A few counts support this clonotype. V gene TRBV12-3 or TRBV12-4 combines with J gene TRBJ2-3, with a tentative D call TRBD1 (6 bases). Trimming left V 6 bases short and J 5 bases short, with 18 bases between. This CDR3 is 15 amino acids long. DNA of the CDR3: TGTGCCAGCAGCCCCGCGCAGGGGAAAATAGATACGCAGTATTTT. As protein: CASSPAQGKIDTQYF.

The chain joins TRBV20-1 to TRBJ2-1, with TRBD2 matching over 10 bases. Germline CDR1 is DFQATT and CDR2 is SNEGSKA (reference sequence). The CDR3 has 14 residues. Trimming at V came to 2 bases and at J to 12 bases, leaving 10 bases not matched to a gene. CDR3 DNA: TGCAGTGCTAGATCCCGAGCGGGAGGGATTGGGCAGTTCTTC. Encoded protein: CSARSRAGGIGQFF.

With regard to this clonotype: Since a much larger clone is just one base distant, this may be a read error. The rearrangement joins TRBV3-1 to TRBJ2-5; D not certain. The CDR3 has 15 residues. From germline, CDR1 is LGHDT and CDR2 YNNKEL (reference sequence). Deletions cut 1 base from V and 1 base from J, with 10 bases between. The CDR3 here is CASSQGCGGQETQYF. In DNA, the CDR3 is TGTGCCAGCAGCCAAGGGTGTGGCGGCCAAGAGACCCAGTACTTC.

The rearrangement links TRBV5-1 to TRBJ2-2, with 7 bases matching TRBD2. V lost 3 bases and J lost 4; bases outside the gene matches: 12. CDR3 size: 17 residues. Germline assignment: CDR1 SGHRS and CDR2 YFSETQ. CDR3 sequence (DNA): TGCGCCAGCAGCTCCGATATGGCGGGAGACGGCACCGGGGAGCTGTTTTTT. As protein: CASSSDMAGDGTGELFF.

The sample holds many counts of this clonotype. The chain recombines TRBV20-1 with TRBJ2-3, with 7 bases lining up with TRBD2. CDR3 length: 14 amino acids. Germline CDR1 reads DFQATT; CDR2 reads SNEGSKA (reference sequence). V was pared by 2 bases and J by 2 bases, with 4 bases of the junction left unmatched. For the CDR3, the DNA is TGCAGTGCTAGACTAGCGGCTTTCACAGATACGCAGTATTTT. Residues: CSARLAAFTDTQYF.

The table lists this clonotype with many counts. CDR3 sequence: CASSPPQGSNTEAFF. In DNA, the CDR3 is TGTGCCAGCAGCCCACCACAGGGCTCGAACACTGAAGCTTTCTTT. The chain joins TRBV5-4 to TRBJ1-1; TRBD1 is a possible D gene (6 bases). The germline V and J ends were trimmed by 4 bases and 1 base, with 14 bases remaining between them. CDR1 is SGHNT and CDR2 is YYREEE in the germline V gene (reference sequence). CDR3 length: 15 amino acids.

This clonotype was detected once. The V gene is TRBV4-1, the J gene TRBJ2-7; D call uncertain. The CDR3 is 14 residues long. V dropped 1 base and J dropped 0 bases, with 7 bases sitting between them. Germline CDR1 is MGHRA and CDR2 is YSYEKL. The CDR3 protein is CASSQGSNSYEQYF. The CDR3 coding sequence is TGCGCCAGCAGCCAAGGCAGCAACTCCTACGAGCAGTACTTC.

V and J are TRBV11-2 and TRBJ1-2, with TRBD1 matching 7 bases. Germline assignment: CDR1 SGHAT and CDR2 FQNNGV. The CDR3 sequence is 14 residues long. Trimming at V came to 5 bases and at J to 2 bases, leaving 5 bases not matched to a gene. Written as DNA, the CDR3 is TGTGCCAGCAGCCCGGCGGGACAGAACTATGGCTACACCTTC. Residues: CASSPAGQNYGYTF.

The chain joins TRBV6-1 to TRBJ2-7; 9 nucleotides align to TRBD1. The CDR3 runs 16 residues. V shed 6 bases and J 3 bases; nucleotides not matched to a gene: 12. Germline CDR1 reads MNHNS; CDR2 reads SASEGT. The DNA of the CDR3 is TGTGCCAGCAGCCCCCTCGGACAGGGGATATACTACGAGCAGTACTTC. Protein product: CASSPLGQGIYYEQYF.

As regards this clonotype: In this CDR3 the conserved last residue, phenylalanine or tryptophan, is missing, so a read error is likely. V gene TRBV28 combines with J gene TRBJ1-5; D uncertain. Between the trimmed V and J ends, which lost 7 bases and 4 bases, there was a span of 11 bases. Per the germline V gene, CDR1 is MDHEN and CDR2 is SYDVKM. The CDR3 runs 13 residues. In nucleotides, the CDR3 is TGTGCCAGCATTGGTTATAGAAATCAGCCCCAGCATCTT. It translates to CASIGYRNQPQHL.

This clonotype appeared many times. The chain is built from TRBV3-1 and TRBJ2-7; D remains ambiguous. The length of the CDR3 is 13 residues. Trimming stripped 5 bases from V and 0 bases from J, with 8 bases between. Germline V gene lookup returns CDR1 LGHDT and CDR2 YNNKEL (reference sequence). CDR3 coding DNA: TGTGCCAGCAGCGATGGGCGCTCCTACGAGCAGTACTTC. It is translated as CASSDGRSYEQYF.

This clonotype was detected many times. This chain connects TRBV4-1 to TRBJ2-6; D is ambiguous. The CDR3 length is 16 residues. CDR1 and CDR2 from the germline V gene are MGHRA and YSYEKL. Trimming shortened V by 1 base and J by 0 bases, and 7 bases separated the two germline ends. CDR3 residues: CASSQASLSGANVLTF. CDR3 nucleotides: TGCGCCAGCAGCCAAGCCAGCCTCTCTGGGGCCAACGTCCTGACTTTC.

This clonotype was detected many times. The CDR3 is CASSQESRPRQFF. For the CDR3, the DNA is TGTGCCAGCAGCCAAGAATCTAGACCCCGGCAGTTCTTC. V usage is TRBV3-1 and J usage is TRBJ2-1, with D hard to call. Germline V gene lookup returns CDR1 LGHDT and CDR2 YNNKEL (reference sequence). The CDR3 consists of 13 residues. Between the trimmed V and J ends, which lost 0 bases and 12 bases, there was a span of 12 bases.

This clonotype showed up many times. The V call is TRBV7-3, the J call TRBJ2-6; a possible D gene is TRBD2 (5 bases). Germline V lookup: CDR1 SGHTA, CDR2 FQGTGA. Trimming left V 5 bases short and J 4 bases short, with 12 bases between. CDR3 length: 15 amino acids. CDR3 sequence: CASSPGTVGANVLTF. The CDR3 nucleotides are TGTGCCAGCAGCCCGGGAACGGTAGGGGCCAACGTCCTGACTTTC.

This sequence joins TRBV6-1 and TRBJ2-2, with a weak D call TRBD1 (5 bases). The ends were cut back, 7 bases at V and 9 bases at J, with 27 bases in the middle. Germline CDR1 is MNHNS and CDR2 is SASEGT. The CDR3 loop spans 17 amino acids. Written as DNA, the CDR3 is TGTGCCAGCATTTTATCGACAGCCGTGGGGCGAACCTGGGAGCTGTTTTTT. Translating gives CASILSTAVGRTWELFF.

This rearrangement joins TRBV6-5 to TRBJ1-2, with D unresolved. The CDR3 length is 15 residues. Trimming took off 2 bases at V and 1 base at J, with 11 bases between the two ends. From germline, CDR1 is MNHEY and CDR2 SVGAGI. DNA for the CDR3: TGTGCCAGCAGTTACCACGGGGTACATAACTATGGCTACACCTTC. Its translation is CASSYHGVHNYGYTF.

This clonotype was recorded many times. The rearrangement joins TRBV20-1 to TRBJ2-6; no reliable D call. This CDR3 comprises 13 residues. CDR1 is DFQATT and CDR2 is SNEGSKA in the germline V gene (reference sequence). The V end was cut by 5 bases, the J end by 0 bases, with 5 bases between. DNA of the CDR3: TGCAGTGCTCCGTTCTCTGGGGCCAACGTCCTGACTTTC. The encoded protein is CSAPFSGANVLTF.

This clonotype was detected ten times or more. The chain recombines TRBV5-1 with TRBJ2-3; 8 positions agree with TRBD1. The trim removed 0 bases at V and 3 bases at J, leaving 6 bases unmatched. Germline values: CDR1 SGHRS, CDR2 YFSETQ. The CDR3 contains 16 residues. CDR3 residues: CASSLGTGGSTDTQYF. The CDR3 bases are TGCGCCAGCAGCTTGGGTACAGGGGGTTCGACAGATACGCAGTATTTT.

This clonotype came up once. A much bigger clone sits one base away, suggesting this may be a read error. The V call is TRBV6-1, the J call TRBJ2-4; 9 bases line up with TRBD2. Germline V gene data show CDR1 as MNHNS and CDR2 as SASEGT. CDR3 length: 14 residues. The CDR3 sequence is CASSRLAGLNIKYF. In DNA form, the CDR3 reads TGTGCCAGCAGTAGGCTAGCGGGGTTAAACATTAAGTACTTC.

A few counts support this clonotype. With a much larger clone just one base away, this may be a read error. The chain uses TRBV7-9 and TRBJ2-3; weak D call: TRBD2 (6 bases). The CDR3 loop spans 15 amino acids. CDR1 and CDR2 (germline): SEHNR, FQNEAQ (reference sequence). The CDR3, as DNA: TGTACCAGCAGCTCCGGAGGGCTAGTCACAGATACGCAGTATTTT. Residues: CTSSSGGLVTDTQYF.

The chain carries TRBV20-1 and TRBJ1-2, with D unclear. Trimming took 0 bases from V and 4 from J, leaving 15 bases between them. Germline CDR1 reads DFQATT; CDR2 reads SNEGSKA (reference sequence). The CDR3 sequence is 15 residues long. CDR3 DNA sequence: TGCAGTGCTAGAGATCAAGGAAGCGGAGCCTATGGCTACACCTTC. Translated, it gives CSARDQGSGAYGYTF.

The V gene is TRBV24-1, the J gene TRBJ2-4; weak D call: TRBD2 (6 bases). From germline, CDR1 is KGHDR and CDR2 SFDVKD. The CDR3 is 14 residues long. V was shortened by 2 bases and J by 7 bases, with 11 bases between the two germline ends. The CDR3, as DNA: TGTGCCACCAGTGATTCGGGGGTGGGGAACATTCAGTACTTC. It specifies CATSDSGVGNIQYF.

The chain combines TRBV28 with TRBJ2-1, with a possible D match to TRBD2 (6 bases). This CDR3 has 14 residues. CDR1 is MDHEN, CDR2 SYDVKM, per germline. Deletions cut 7 bases from V and 10 bases from J, with 20 bases between. In DNA, the CDR3 is TGTGCCAGCATCTTCAGTTCGGGACTTGGCGAGCAGTTCTTC. Its protein product is CASIFSSGLGEQFF.